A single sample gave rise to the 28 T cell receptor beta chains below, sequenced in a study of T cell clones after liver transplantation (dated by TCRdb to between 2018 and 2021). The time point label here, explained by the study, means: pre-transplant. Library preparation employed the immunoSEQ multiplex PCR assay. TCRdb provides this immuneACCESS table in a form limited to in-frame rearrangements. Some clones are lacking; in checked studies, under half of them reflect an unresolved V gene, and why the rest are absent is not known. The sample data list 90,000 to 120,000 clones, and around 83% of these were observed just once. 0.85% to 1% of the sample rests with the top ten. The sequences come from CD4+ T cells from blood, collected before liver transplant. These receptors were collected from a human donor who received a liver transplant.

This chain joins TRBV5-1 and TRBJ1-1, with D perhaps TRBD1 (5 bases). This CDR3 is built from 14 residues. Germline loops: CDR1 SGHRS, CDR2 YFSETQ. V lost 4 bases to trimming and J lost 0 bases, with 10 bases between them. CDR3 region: CASSRDGLNTEAFF. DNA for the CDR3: TGCGCCAGCAGCCGGGACGGATTGAACACTGAAGCTTTCTTT.

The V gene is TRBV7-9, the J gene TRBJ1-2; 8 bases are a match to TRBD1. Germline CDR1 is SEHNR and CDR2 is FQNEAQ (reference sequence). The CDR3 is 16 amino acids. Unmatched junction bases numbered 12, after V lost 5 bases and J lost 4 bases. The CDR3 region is CASSPPGTGNFYGYTF. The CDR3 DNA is TGTGCCAGCAGCCCTCCCGGGACAGGCAATTTCTATGGCTACACCTTC.

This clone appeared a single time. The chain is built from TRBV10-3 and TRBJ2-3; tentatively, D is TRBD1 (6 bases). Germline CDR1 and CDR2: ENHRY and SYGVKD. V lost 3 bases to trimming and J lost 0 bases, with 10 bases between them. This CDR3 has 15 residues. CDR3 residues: CAISEGQSSTDTQYF. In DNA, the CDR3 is TGTGCCATCAGTGAAGGACAGAGTAGCACAGATACGCAGTATTTT.

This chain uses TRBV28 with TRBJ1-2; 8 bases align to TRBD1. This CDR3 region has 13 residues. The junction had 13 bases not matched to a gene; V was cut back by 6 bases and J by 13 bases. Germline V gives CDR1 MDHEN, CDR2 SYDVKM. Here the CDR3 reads CASSTPGTGWGTF. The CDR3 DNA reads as TGTGCCAGCAGCACCCCCGGGACAGGTTGGGGCACCTTC.

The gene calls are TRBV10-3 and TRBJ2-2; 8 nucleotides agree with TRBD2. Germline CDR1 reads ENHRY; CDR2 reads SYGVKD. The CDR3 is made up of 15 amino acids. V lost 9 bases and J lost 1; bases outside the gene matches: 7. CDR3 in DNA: TGTGCCATACCACGGGGGGGGCAGAACACCGGGGAGCTGTTTTTT. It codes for CAIPRGGQNTGELFF.

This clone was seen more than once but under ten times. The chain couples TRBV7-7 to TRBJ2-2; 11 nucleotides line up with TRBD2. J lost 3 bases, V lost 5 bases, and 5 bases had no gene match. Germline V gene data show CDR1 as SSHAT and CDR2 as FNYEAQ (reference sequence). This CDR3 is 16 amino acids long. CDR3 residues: CASSPGLAAYTGELFF. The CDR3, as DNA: TGTGCCAGCAGCCCGGGACTAGCGGCTTACACCGGGGAGCTGTTTTTT.

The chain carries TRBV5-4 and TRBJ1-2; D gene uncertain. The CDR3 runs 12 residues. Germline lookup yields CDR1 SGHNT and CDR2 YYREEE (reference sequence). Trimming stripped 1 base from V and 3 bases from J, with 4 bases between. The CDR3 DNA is TGTGCCAGCAGCTTGACGGACTATGGCTACACCTTC. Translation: CASSLTDYGYTF.

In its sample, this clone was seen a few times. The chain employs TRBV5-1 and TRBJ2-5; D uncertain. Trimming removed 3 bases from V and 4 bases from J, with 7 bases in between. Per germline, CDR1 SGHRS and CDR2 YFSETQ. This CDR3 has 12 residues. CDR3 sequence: CASSSGRETQYF. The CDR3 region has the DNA TGCGCCAGCAGCTCCGGAAGAGAGACCCAGTACTTC.

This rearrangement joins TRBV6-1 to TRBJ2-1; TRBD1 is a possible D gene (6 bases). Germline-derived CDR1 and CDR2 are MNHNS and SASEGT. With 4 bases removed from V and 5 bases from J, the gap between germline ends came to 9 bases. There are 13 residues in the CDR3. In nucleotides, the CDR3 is TGTGCCAGCAGTGTTACAGGGAACAATGAGCAGTTCTTC. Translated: CASSVTGNNEQFF.

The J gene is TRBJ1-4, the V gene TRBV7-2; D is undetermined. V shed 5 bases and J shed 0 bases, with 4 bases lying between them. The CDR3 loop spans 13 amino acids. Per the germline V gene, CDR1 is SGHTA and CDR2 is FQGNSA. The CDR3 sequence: CASSGATNEKLFF. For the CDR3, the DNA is TGTGCCAGCAGCGGGGCAACTAATGAAAAACTGTTTTTT.

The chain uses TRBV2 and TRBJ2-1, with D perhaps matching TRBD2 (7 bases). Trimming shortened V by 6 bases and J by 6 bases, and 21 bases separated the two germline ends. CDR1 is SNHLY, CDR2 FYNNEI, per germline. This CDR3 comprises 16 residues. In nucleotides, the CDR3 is TGTGCCAGCAGCCTTGGGGGGGCTAGCTCGTCCAATGAGCAGTTCTTC. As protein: CASSLGGASSSNEQFF. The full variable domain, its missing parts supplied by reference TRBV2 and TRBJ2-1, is EPEVTQTPSHQVTQMGQEVILRCVPISNHLYFYWYRQILGQKVEFLVSFYNNEISEKSEIFDDQFSVERPDGSNFTLKIRSTKLEDSAMYFCASSLGGASSSNEQFFGPGTRLTVL.

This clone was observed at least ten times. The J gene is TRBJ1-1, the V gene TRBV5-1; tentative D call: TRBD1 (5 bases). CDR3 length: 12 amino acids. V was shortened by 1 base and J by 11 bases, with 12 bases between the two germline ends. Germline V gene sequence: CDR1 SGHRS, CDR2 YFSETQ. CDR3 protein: CASSLLVGRAFF. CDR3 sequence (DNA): TGCGCCAGCAGCTTGCTAGTGGGGCGGGCTTTCTTT.

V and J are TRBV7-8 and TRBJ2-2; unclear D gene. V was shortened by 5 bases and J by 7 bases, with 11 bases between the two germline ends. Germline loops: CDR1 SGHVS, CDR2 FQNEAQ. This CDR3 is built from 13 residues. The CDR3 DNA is TGTGCCAGCAGCATAGGCCTGGGCGGGGAGCTGTTTTTT. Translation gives CASSIGLGGELFF.

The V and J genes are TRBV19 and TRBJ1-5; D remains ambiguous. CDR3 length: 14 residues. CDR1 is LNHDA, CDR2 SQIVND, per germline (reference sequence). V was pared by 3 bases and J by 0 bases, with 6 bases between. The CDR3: CASSILGSNQPQHF. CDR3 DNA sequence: TGTGCCAGTAGTATTTTGGGTAGCAATCAGCCCCAGCATTTT.

The CDR3 nucleotides read TGCAGTGCTAGACAATTCAATGAGCAGTTCTTC. Encoded protein: CSARQFNEQFF. The genes are TRBV20-1 and TRBJ2-1; D is ambiguous. CDR1 and CDR2 (germline): DFQATT, SNEGSKA (reference sequence). Trimming left V 2 bases short and J 6 bases short, with 5 bases between. The CDR3 spans 11 residues.

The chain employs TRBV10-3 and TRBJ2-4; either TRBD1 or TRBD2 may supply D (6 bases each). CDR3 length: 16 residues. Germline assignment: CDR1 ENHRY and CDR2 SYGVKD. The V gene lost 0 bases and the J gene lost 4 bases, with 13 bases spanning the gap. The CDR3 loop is CAISESGGTSKNIQYF. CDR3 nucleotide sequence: TGTGCCATCAGTGAGTCGGGCGGGACATCTAAAAACATTCAGTACTTC.

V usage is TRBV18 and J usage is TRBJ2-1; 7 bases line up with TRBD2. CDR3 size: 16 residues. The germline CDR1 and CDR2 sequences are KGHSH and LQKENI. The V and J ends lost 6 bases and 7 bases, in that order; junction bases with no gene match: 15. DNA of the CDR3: TGTGCCAGCTCCCCCCTAGAGCGGGGCACCGGGAATGAGCAGTTCTTC. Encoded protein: CASSPLERGTGNEQFF.

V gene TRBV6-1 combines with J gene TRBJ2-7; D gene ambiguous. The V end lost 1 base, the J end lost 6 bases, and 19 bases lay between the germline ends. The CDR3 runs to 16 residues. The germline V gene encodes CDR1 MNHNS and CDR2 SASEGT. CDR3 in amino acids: CASSEGTRQFMGEQYF. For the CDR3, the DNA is TGTGCCAGCAGTGAAGGTACCAGACAATTTATGGGCGAGCAGTACTTC.

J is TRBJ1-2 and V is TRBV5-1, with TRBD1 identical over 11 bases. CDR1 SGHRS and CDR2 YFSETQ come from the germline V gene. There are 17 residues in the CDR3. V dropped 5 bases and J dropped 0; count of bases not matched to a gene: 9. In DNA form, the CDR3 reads TGCGCCAGCAGATCCGGGACAGGGGGTAAAGCTAACTATGGCTACACCTTC. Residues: CASRSGTGGKANYGYTF.

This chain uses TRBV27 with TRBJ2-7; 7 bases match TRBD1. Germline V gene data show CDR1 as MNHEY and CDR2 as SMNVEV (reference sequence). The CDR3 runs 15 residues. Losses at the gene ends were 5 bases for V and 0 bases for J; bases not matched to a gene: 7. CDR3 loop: CASSPSGQISYEQYF. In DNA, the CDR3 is TGTGCCAGCAGTCCATCGGGACAGATCTCCTACGAGCAGTACTTC.

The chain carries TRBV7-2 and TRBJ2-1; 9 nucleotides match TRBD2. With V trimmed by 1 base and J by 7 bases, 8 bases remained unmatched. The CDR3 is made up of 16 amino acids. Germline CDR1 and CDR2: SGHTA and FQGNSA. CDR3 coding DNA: TGTGCCAGCAGCTTAGAAGGGACTAGCCGAAGGAATGAGCAGTTCTTC. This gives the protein CASSLEGTSRRNEQFF.

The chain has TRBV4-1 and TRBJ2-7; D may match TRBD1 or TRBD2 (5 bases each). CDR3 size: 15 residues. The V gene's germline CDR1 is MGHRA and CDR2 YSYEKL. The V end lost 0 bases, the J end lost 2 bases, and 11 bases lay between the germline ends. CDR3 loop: CASSQERGFTYEQYF. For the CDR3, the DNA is TGCGCCAGCAGCCAAGAGAGGGGTTTCACCTACGAGCAGTACTTC.

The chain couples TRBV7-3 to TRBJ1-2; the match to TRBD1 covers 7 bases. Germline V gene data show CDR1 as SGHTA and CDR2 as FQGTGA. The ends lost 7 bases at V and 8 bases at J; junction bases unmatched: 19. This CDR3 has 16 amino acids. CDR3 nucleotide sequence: TGTGCCAGCACCATATCCTCAGGAGGGGGCGCGAGGGGCTACACCTTC. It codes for CASTISSGGGARGYTF.

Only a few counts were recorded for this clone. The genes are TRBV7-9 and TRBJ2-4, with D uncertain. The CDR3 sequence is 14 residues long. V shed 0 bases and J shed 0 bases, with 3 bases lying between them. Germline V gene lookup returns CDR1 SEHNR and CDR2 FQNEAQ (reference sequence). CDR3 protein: CASSLAEAKNIQYF. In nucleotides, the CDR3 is TGTGCCAGCAGCTTAGCAGAAGCCAAAAACATTCAGTACTTC.

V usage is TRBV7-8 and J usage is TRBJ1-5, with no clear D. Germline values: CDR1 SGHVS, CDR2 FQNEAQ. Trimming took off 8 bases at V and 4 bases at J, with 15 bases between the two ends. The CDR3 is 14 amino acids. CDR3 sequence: CASALPGFNQPQHF. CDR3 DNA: TGTGCCAGCGCGCTTCCGGGGTTTAATCAGCCCCAGCATTTT.

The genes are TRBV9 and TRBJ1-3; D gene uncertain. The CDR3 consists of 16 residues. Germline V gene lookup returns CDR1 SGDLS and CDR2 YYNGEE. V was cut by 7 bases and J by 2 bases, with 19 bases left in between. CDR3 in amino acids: CASGPGISRPGNTIYF. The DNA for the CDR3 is TGTGCCAGCGGACCCGGGATCTCCCGGCCTGGAAACACCATATATTTT. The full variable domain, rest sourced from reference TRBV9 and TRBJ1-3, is DSGVTQTPKHLITATGQRVTLRCSPRSGDLSVYWYQQSLDQGLQFLIQYYNGEERAKGNILERFSAQQFPDLHSELNLSSLELGDSALYFCASGPGISRPGNTIYFGEGSWLTVV.

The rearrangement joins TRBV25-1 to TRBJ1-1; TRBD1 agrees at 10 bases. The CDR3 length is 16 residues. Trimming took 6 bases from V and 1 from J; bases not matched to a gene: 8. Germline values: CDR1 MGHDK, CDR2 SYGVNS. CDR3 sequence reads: CASRDRGSGKNTEAFF. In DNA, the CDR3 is TGTGCCAGCAGGGACAGGGGGTCAGGGAAGAACACTGAAGCTTTCTTT. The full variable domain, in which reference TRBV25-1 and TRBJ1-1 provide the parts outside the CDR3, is EADIYQTPRYLVIGTGKKITLECSQTMGHDKMYWYQQDPGMELHLIHYSYGVNSTEKGDLSSESTVSRIRTEHFPLTLESARPSHTSQYLCASRDRGSGKNTEAFFGQGTRLTVV.

The CDR3 protein is CASSLGTSGRSTDTQYF. For the CDR3, the DNA is TGCGCCAGCAGCTTGGGGACTAGCGGCCGTAGCACAGATACGCAGTATTTT. The rearrangement joins TRBV5-1 to TRBJ2-3, with 10 bases identical to TRBD2. The CDR3 is 17 residues long. Per germline, CDR1 SGHRS and CDR2 YFSETQ. Trimming removed 0 bases from V and 0 bases from J; junction bases left unmatched: 4.